This TCR beta chain is from a study of CD8+CD57+ T cells in acquired aplastic anemia. Findings of the study overall: Simpson's diversity of CD8+ cells was not significantly different in patients compared with controls.

Turning to this clonotype: The target antigen is unknown.

According to the study, genomic DNA was the template for TCR beta VDJ and CDR3 profiling. TCRdb re-called the reads with MiXCR, one entry per CDR3 protein. Seen here are more than 100,000 distinct CDR3 sequences, approximately 41% observed once, and the top ten hold almost 8.5%. The V gene lost 4 bases and the J gene lost 5 bases, with 12 bases spanning the gap. Germline V CDR1 and CDR2: SNHLY, FYNNEI. This CDR3 region has 14 residues. This TCR derives from a human donor in good health, serving as a control. This rearrangement joins TRBV2 to TRBJ1-5; no definite D call. The sample consisted of sorted CD4+, CD8+, or CD8+CD57+ T cells (not recorded which) from PBMCs. CDR3 nucleotide sequence: TGTGCCAGCAGTGGTGGCGGAGGATATCAGCCCCAGCATTTT. Translated: CASSGGGGYQPQHF.